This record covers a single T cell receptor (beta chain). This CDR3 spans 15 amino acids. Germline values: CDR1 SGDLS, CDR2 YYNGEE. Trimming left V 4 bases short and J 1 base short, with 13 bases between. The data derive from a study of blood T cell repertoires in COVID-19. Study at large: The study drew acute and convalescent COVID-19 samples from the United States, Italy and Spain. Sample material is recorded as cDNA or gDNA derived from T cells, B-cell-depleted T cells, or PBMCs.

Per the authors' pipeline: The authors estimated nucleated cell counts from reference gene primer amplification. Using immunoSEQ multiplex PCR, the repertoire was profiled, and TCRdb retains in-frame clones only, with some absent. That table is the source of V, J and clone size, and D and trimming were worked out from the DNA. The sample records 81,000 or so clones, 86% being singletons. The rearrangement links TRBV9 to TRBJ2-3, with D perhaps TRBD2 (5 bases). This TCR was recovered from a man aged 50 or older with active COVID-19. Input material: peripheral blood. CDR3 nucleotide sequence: TGTGCCAGCAGCCCCGCGGCGGGCCGCACAGATACGCAGTATTTT. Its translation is CASSPAAGRTDTQYF.